These 14 T cell receptor beta chains were all obtained from the same sample, sequenced in a study of blood T cell repertoires in COVID-19. Produced via immunoSEQ multiplex PCR; TCRdb's table is partial and in-frame only. The table has over 250,000 clones, 70% to 85% seen once; the top ten hold 3.3%. The specimen sequenced was peripheral blood. Every receptor here comes from a woman aged 80 or older with acute or convalescent COVID-19.

The table lists this clone with many counts. The CDR3 here is CSVDGSTANYGYTF. CDR3 nucleotides: TGCAGCGTCGACGGCTCGACAGCCAACTATGGCTACACCTTC. This rearrangement joins TRBV29-1 to TRBJ1-2; tentative D call: TRBD1 (5 bases). The CDR3 extends over 14 amino acids. V dropped 6 bases and J dropped 2 bases, with 16 bases sitting between them. Germline V gives CDR1 SQVTM, CDR2 ANQGSEA.

The rearrangement links TRBV5-5 to TRBJ2-1; TRBD1 is a possible D gene (6 bases). The V end lost 4 bases, the J end lost 5 bases, and 16 bases lay between the germline ends. Germline V gene data show CDR1 as SGHKS and CDR2 as YYEKEE (reference sequence). CDR3 length: 15 amino acids. For the CDR3, the DNA is TGTGCCAGCAGCCCCAGCAGGGGTCGGGACAATGAGCAGTTCTTC. Protein sequence: CASSPSRGRDNEQFF.

The V call is TRBV18, the J call TRBJ2-1; D call uncertain. Trimming cost V 2 bases and J 4 bases, with 21 bases left between them. Germline V gene sequence: CDR1 KGHSH, CDR2 LQKENI. The CDR3 has 18 residues. DNA for the CDR3: TGTGCCAGCTCACCAATTCTGTCAGCTTTAACTACTTACAATGAGCAGTTCTTC. The encoded protein is CASSPILSALTTYNEQFF.

V gene TRBV6-5 combines with J gene TRBJ2-7, with D possibly being TRBD2 (6 bases). This CDR3 has 15 residues. Germline CDR1 reads MNHEY; CDR2 reads SVGAGI. The V end was cut by 6 bases, the J end by 3 bases, with 18 bases between. The CDR3 sequence: CASSYTGDAYYEQYF. Written as DNA, the CDR3 is TGTGCCAGCAGCTACACGGGGGACGCCTACTACGAGCAGTACTTC.

The V and J genes are TRBV10-3 and TRBJ2-1; 9 bases are shared with TRBD2. The CDR3 has 16 residues. V dropped 4 bases and J dropped 3; count of bases not matched to a gene: 7. The germline V gene has CDR1 ENHRY and CDR2 SYGVKD. The CDR3 nucleotides are TGTGCCATCAGTGTGGTATTGCGGGGGGGCTACAATGAGCAGTTCTTC. It codes for CAISVVLRGGYNEQFF.

The J gene is TRBJ1-5, the V gene TRBV15; D is unresolved. V shed 0 bases and J shed 5 bases, with 8 bases lying between them. Germline loops: CDR1 LNHNV, CDR2 YYDKDF (reference sequence). This CDR3 is built from 14 residues. The CDR3 sequence is CATSRDGRDQPQHF. In nucleotides, the CDR3 is TGTGCCACCAGCAGAGATGGGCGGGATCAGCCCCAGCATTTT.

In its sample, this clone was seen once. The rearrangement links TRBV5-1 to TRBJ1-3, with D possibly matching TRBD1 (6 bases). V was trimmed by 0 bases and J by 4 bases, leaving 11 bases between them. CDR1 is SGHRS and CDR2 is YFSETQ in the germline V gene. CDR3 size: 15 residues. The DNA for the CDR3 is TGCGCCAGCAGCTTGGATCAGGGGCGAGGAAACACCATATATTTT. Translated: CASSLDQGRGNTIYF.

In DNA, the CDR3 is TGTGCCAGCAGCCTGACAGGGGGCTCCTACAATGAGCAGTTCTTC. Translating it yields CASSLTGGSYNEQFF. J is TRBJ2-1 and V is TRBV27; 9 bases match TRBD1. This CDR3 has 15 amino acids. Germline CDR1 and CDR2: MNHEY and SMNVEV (reference sequence). The J segment lost 0 bases and the V segment lost 6 bases, leaving 3 bases of the junction unmatched.

Details on this clone: Other DNA sequences in this specimen translate into the identical CDR3. The V and J genes are TRBV18 and TRBJ1-1; no definite D call. The CDR3 covers 14 residues. Trimming pared 2 bases from V and 1 base from J, leaving 8 bases between. In germline, CDR1 is KGHSH, CDR2 LQKENI. The DNA for the CDR3 is TGTGCCAGCTCACCAGGTACGGGGAACACTGAAGCTTTCTTT. This encodes CASSPGTGNTEAFF. Using reference TRBV18 and TRBJ1-1 for the parts outside the CDR3, the full variable domain is NAGVMQNPRHLVRRRGQEARLRCSPMKGHSHVYWYRQLPEEGLKFMVYLQKENIIDESGMPKERFSAEFPKEGPSILRIQQVVRGDSAAYFCASSPGTGNTEAFFGQGTRLTVV.

V is TRBV6-2 or TRBV6-3 and J is TRBJ2-7, with 11 bases that match TRBD2. Germline V gene data show CDR1 as MNHEY and CDR2 as SVGEGT. This CDR3 is built from 17 residues. The V segment lost 5 bases and the J segment 0 bases; nucleotides outside the gene matches: 9. The CDR3 DNA follows: TGTGCCAGCAGTCATGGGACTAGCGGAGTTAGCTCCTACGAGCAGTACTTC. Translating gives CASSHGTSGVSSYEQYF.

CDR3 sequence reads: CASRRVYEQYF. CDR3 DNA sequence: TGTGCCAGCAGGCGTGTCTACGAGCAGTACTTC. The chain joins TRBV5-8 to TRBJ2-7, with D uncertain. V shed 5 bases and J shed 3 bases, with 6 bases lying between them. The CDR3 totals 11 residues. From germline, CDR1 is SGHTS and CDR2 YDEGEE.

The chain has TRBV7-2 and TRBJ1-2; TRBD1 might be the D (6 bases). The germline V and J ends were trimmed by 2 bases and 8 bases, with 18 bases remaining between them. The CDR3 is 15 amino acids. The germline CDR1 and CDR2 sequences are SGHTA and FQGNSA. The CDR3 here is CASSLSRDNSVGYTF. Written as DNA, the CDR3 is TGTGCCAGCAGCTTATCACGGGACAACTCGGTCGGCTACACCTTC.

This chain links TRBV6-5 with TRBJ1-6, with TRBD1 matching over 9 bases. V lost 6 bases, J lost 6 bases, and 6 bases stayed unmatched. The germline CDR1 and CDR2 sequences are MNHEY and SVGAGI. CDR3 size: 15 residues. This CDR3 is CASRPRTGANSPLHF. The CDR3 region has the DNA TGTGCCAGCAGGCCCCGGACAGGGGCTAATTCACCCCTCCACTTT.

The chain is built from TRBV5-6 and TRBJ2-2, with D perhaps TRBD1 (5 bases). Germline V gene lookup returns CDR1 SGHDT and CDR2 YYEEEE. V lost 1 base to trimming and J lost 2 bases, with 9 bases between them. This CDR3 contains 15 residues. Written as DNA, the CDR3 is TGTGCCAGCAGCTTGCTACAGGTTAACACCGGGGAGCTGTTTTTT. Its translation is CASSLLQVNTGELFF.